This TCR beta chain was sequenced for a study of CD8+ T cells in alopecia areata. Study-level information: Treated patients were scored for severity by percent of scalp affected.

Sequencing used cDNA as its template, made by extracting RNA and reverse transcribing it. This table comes from immunoSEQ multiplex PCR, and its TCRdb copy is limited to in-frame clones, with some not included. The sample includes more than 200,000 clones, under 70% seen only once; the top ten take 4.2%. Regarding this clone: Its target is unknown.

Sample treatment: oral pan-JAK inhibitor, 5-10 mg twice daily. Study-wide results and caveats: An increase in clonality over normal scalp was evident in lesional scalp, especially alopecia totalis/universalis.

The germline V gene has CDR1 SNHLY and CDR2 FYNNEI. This CDR3 spans 14 amino acids. The V segment lost 6 bases and the J segment 7 bases; nucleotides outside the gene matches: 5. This clonotype was sampled from a human donor with alopecia areata. J is TRBJ2-2 and V is TRBV2; the match to TRBD2 covers 10 bases. The specimen was CD4+ T cells sorted from blood, collected at week 4, from a patient treated with tofacitinib. The CDR3, as DNA: TGTGCCAGCAGCGCCACTAGCGGGGTCGGGGAGCTGTTTTTT. This codes for CASSATSGVGELFF.